This TCR beta chain comes out of a study of memory CD4+ T cells and cytomegalovirus serostatus. Profiled with immunoSEQ multiplex PCR; TCRdb holds only in-frame clones, not every one. The sample holds 40,000 to 55,000 clones, around 82% seen once. Single viable CD3+CD4+CD8-CD45RO+ cells were sorted as the memory CD4+ T cells. Serostatus was set by detecting CMV pp150, pp28, p38, p52 IgG. The V segment lost 4 bases and the J segment 0 bases; nucleotides outside the gene matches: 4. The germline V gene has CDR1 SGDLS and CDR2 YYNGEE. The CDR3 spans 17 residues. The sequence came from an adult in good health and CMV-seropositive. The sequenced sample consisted of memory CD4+ T cells from blood. The chain joins TRBV9 to TRBJ2-6; TRBD1 agrees at 10 bases. This CDR3 is CASSRQGAHSGANVLTF. The CDR3, as DNA: TGTGCCAGCAGCCGACAGGGGGCACACTCTGGGGCCAACGTCCTGACTTTC.